A single TCR beta chain is shown here with its context. This sample is drawn from a study of blood T cell repertoires in COVID-19. About the research overall: Acute and convalescent COVID-19 specimens originated in the United States, Italy and Spain.

CDR3 length equals 14 residues. Per the germline V gene, CDR1 is LNHDA and CDR2 is SQIVND (reference sequence). V shed 7 bases and J 10 bases; nucleotides not matched to a gene: 9. TCRdb's copy holds only in-frame clones and misses some; the assay was immunoSEQ multiplex PCR. The data show 250,000 to 350,000 clones, more than 70% seen once. The sequenced material came from peripheral blood. This TCR was sampled from a woman between 25 and 40 years old with COVID-19, enrolled during active disease. This rearrangement joins TRBV19 to TRBJ1-6; 8 bases are a match to TRBD1. This chain's CDR3 is CASTPDREGSPLHF. Written as DNA, the CDR3 is TGTGCCAGTACCCCGGACAGGGAAGGGTCACCCCTCCACTTT.